A selection of T cell receptor beta chains follows, all from one sample in a study of response to subunit inactivated influenza vaccine. TCRdb re-derived calls from the RT-PCR reads in MiXCR, one entry per CDR3 protein. Of 500,000 to 650,000 distinct CDR3 sequences listed, around 8% are singletons. The sample in question was PBMCs from blood, obtained roughly 24 months after vaccination. These TCRs come from a man aged 50 to 75 who received an inactivated influenza vaccine. Both conserved end residues are part of each CDR3. The D gene is left open where the match is weak. Some rows have no size entry. The others give once, few or many, or a class for an expanded clone.

D gene: -
V gene: TRBV4-3
J gene: TRBJ1-6
clone size: -
CDR3 DNA: TGCGCCAGCAGCCAAGATCTTCTCGTACAGACTAATTCATCCCTCCACTTT
CDR3 protein: CASSQDLLVQTNSSLHF

D gene: -
V gene: TRBV2
J gene: TRBJ2-2
clone size: few
CDR3 DNA: TGTGCCAGCAGGCCCCGGGACACCACCGGGGAGCTGTTTTTT
CDR3 protein: CASRPRDTTGELFF

D gene: TRBD1
V gene: TRBV28
J gene: TRBJ2-2
clone size: few
CDR3 DNA: TGTGCCAGCAGTTTAAGGACAGGGCGGACGAACACCGGGGAGCTGTTTTTT
CDR3 protein: CASSLRTGRTNTGELFF

D gene: -
V gene: TRBV7-8
J gene: TRBJ2-7
clone size: -
CDR3 DNA: TGTGCCAGCAGCTTTGGGGCCGAGGGGGGCGAGCAGTACTTC
CDR3 protein: CASSFGAEGGEQYF

D gene: -
V gene: TRBV5-1
J gene: TRBJ2-2
clone size: few
CDR3 DNA: TGCGCCAGCAGCCAAAAAGCCACAGGGTCGGGCACCGGGGAGCTGTTTTTT
CDR3 protein: CASSQKATGSGTGELFF

D gene: TRBD2
V gene: TRBV20-1
J gene: TRBJ2-1
clone size: few
CDR3 DNA: TGCAGTGCACCACAAGCGGGAGGTCGCTACAATGAGCAGTTCTTC
CDR3 protein: CSAPQAGGRYNEQFF

D gene: -
V gene: TRBV3-1
J gene: TRBJ2-5
clone size: few
CDR3 DNA: TGTGCCAGCAGCCAAGAGACGGCACGTATAGAGACCCAGTACTTC
CDR3 protein: CASSQETARIETQYF

D gene: TRBD1
V gene: TRBV5-1
J gene: TRBJ2-3
clone size: many
CDR3 DNA: TGCGCCAGCAGCACCCAGACAGGGACAGATACGCAGTATTTT
CDR3 protein: CASSTQTGTDTQYF

D gene: -
V gene: TRBV24-1
J gene: TRBJ1-1
clone size: -
CDR3 DNA: TGTGCCACCAGTGACGCGGCCAGCCACACTGAAGCTTTCTTT
CDR3 protein: CATSDAASHTEAFF

D gene: TRBD2
V gene: TRBV6-5
J gene: TRBJ2-1
clone size: few
CDR3 DNA: TGTGCCAGCAGTTCCGGCCTAGCGGGAGGTGTCTACAATGAGCAGTTCTTC
CDR3 protein: CASSSGLAGGVYNEQFF

D gene: -
V gene: TRBV5-6
J gene: TRBJ2-2
clone size: few
CDR3 DNA: TGTGCCAGCAGGATAGGGACGGCCGGGGAGCTGTTTTTT
CDR3 protein: CASRIGTAGELFF

D gene: TRBD1
V gene: TRBV28
J gene: TRBJ2-3
clone size: few
CDR3 DNA: TGTGCCAGCAGTTTGACAGGGGACGGCACAGATACGCAGTATTTT
CDR3 protein: CASSLTGDGTDTQYF

D gene: TRBD2
V gene: TRBV4-3
J gene: TRBJ2-7
clone size: few
CDR3 DNA: TGCGCCAGCAGCCAAGATAGAGCGGGGGTCGAGCAGTACTTC
CDR3 protein: CASSQDRAGVEQYF

D gene: TRBD2
V gene: TRBV19
J gene: TRBJ2-1
clone size: -
CDR3 DNA: TGTGCCAGTAGGACTAGCGGAAACAATGAGCAGTTCTTC
CDR3 protein: CASRTSGNNEQFF

D gene: TRBD1
V gene: TRBV10-3
J gene: TRBJ1-3
clone size: -
CDR3 DNA: TGTGCCGCCGGACAGGAACTCAACACCATATATTTT
CDR3 protein: CAAGQELNTIYF

D gene: -
V gene: TRBV20-1
J gene: TRBJ1-4
clone size: many
CDR3 DNA: TGCAGTGCTAGGCTTAATGAAAAACTGTTTTTT
CDR3 protein: CSARLNEKLFF

D gene: TRBD1
V gene: TRBV7-8
J gene: TRBJ2-7
clone size: -
CDR3 DNA: TGTGCCAGCAGCTCCGACAGGGTGCGATCCTACGAGCAGTACTTC
CDR3 protein: CASSSDRVRSYEQYF

D gene: -
V gene: TRBV10-2
J gene: TRBJ2-5
clone size: -
CDR3 DNA: TGCGCCAGCAGTGAGATGGCCGGAAGGGGATCGAAGACCCAGTACTTC
CDR3 protein: CASSEMAGRGSKTQYF

D gene: -
V gene: TRBV29-1
J gene: TRBJ2-1
clone size: few
CDR3 DNA: TGCAGCGTTGGCCCGGGTTTCGATGAGCAGTTCTTC
CDR3 protein: CSVGPGFDEQFF

D gene: -
V gene: TRBV27
J gene: TRBJ2-1
clone size: -
CDR3 DNA: TGTGCCAACCTAGTCTCCAGGGCCTACAATGAGCAGTTCTTC
CDR3 protein: CANLVSRAYNEQFF

D gene: -
V gene: TRBV5-1
J gene: TRBJ1-5
clone size: few
CDR3 DNA: TGCGCCAGCAGCTTGGGGTTTGGGGGAAGCAATCAGCCCCAGCATTTT
CDR3 protein: CASSLGFGGSNQPQHF

D gene: TRBD1
V gene: TRBV2
J gene: TRBJ1-5
clone size: few
CDR3 DNA: TGTGCCTCCAAAATAGGGGGCGCAAATCAGCCCCAGCATTTT
CDR3 protein: CASKIGGANQPQHF

D gene: -
V gene: TRBV9
J gene: TRBJ2-3
clone size: -
CDR3 DNA: TGTGCCAGCAGCGTAGGCGGGCGCGGGTGGACAGATACGCAGTATTTT
CDR3 protein: CASSVGGRGWTDTQYF

D gene: TRBD2
V gene: TRBV20-1
J gene: TRBJ2-7
clone size: many
CDR3 DNA: TGCAGTGCCAGCCTGACTAGCGGGGTCTACGAGCAGTACTTC
CDR3 protein: CSASLTSGVYEQYF

D gene: TRBD1
V gene: TRBV29-1
J gene: TRBJ1-5
clone size: many
CDR3 DNA: TGCAGCGTTGAAGTTGGAGGGGGCGGTCAGCCCCAGCATTTT
CDR3 protein: CSVEVGGGGQPQHF

D gene: -
V gene: TRBV10-3
J gene: TRBJ1-3
clone size: -
CDR3 DNA: TGTGCCATCAATAACGGGGGCACTGGAAACACCATATATTTT
CDR3 protein: CAINNGGTGNTIYF

D gene: TRBD1
V gene: TRBV29-1
J gene: TRBJ2-3
clone size: many
CDR3 DNA: TGCAGCGTCGGACAGGCGGAATACACAGATACGCAGTATTTT
CDR3 protein: CSVGQAEYTDTQYF

D gene: -
V gene: TRBV7-8
J gene: TRBJ2-1
clone size: many
CDR3 DNA: TGTGCCAGCAGCTCCGGGCAATACAATGAGCAGTTCTTC
CDR3 protein: CASSSGQYNEQFF

D gene: -
V gene: TRBV20-1
J gene: TRBJ1-2
clone size: few
CDR3 DNA: TGCAGTGCTAGAGGGACAGACTACTATGGCTACACCTTC
CDR3 protein: CSARGTDYYGYTF

D gene: TRBD1
V gene: TRBV5-5
J gene: TRBJ2-5
clone size: many
CDR3 DNA: TGTGCCAGCAGGCAACGGGGACAGGGAGGGGAGACCCAGTACTTC
CDR3 protein: CASRQRGQGGETQYF

D gene: -
V gene: TRBV5-1
J gene: TRBJ2-1
clone size: many
CDR3 DNA: TGCGCCAGCAGCGATTCACAGACACCCAGACAAGCAGGGAATGAGCAGTTCTTC
CDR3 protein: CASSDSQTPRQAGNEQFF

D gene: TRBD1
V gene: TRBV6-2/TRBV6-3
J gene: TRBJ2-3
clone size: many
CDR3 DNA: TGTGCCAGCAGGCCAGGGACAGGGTGGAGAGATACGCAGTATTTT
CDR3 protein: CASRPGTGWRDTQYF

D gene: -
V gene: TRBV14
J gene: TRBJ1-2
clone size: -
CDR3 DNA: TGTGCCAGCAGCCAAGATCTCGGGGCAGGGCCAAACTATGGCTACACCTTC
CDR3 protein: CASSQDLGAGPNYGYTF

D gene: -
V gene: TRBV7-9
J gene: TRBJ2-1
clone size: few
CDR3 DNA: TGTGCCAGCAGCTTAACCCTCAGTGAGCAGTTCTTC
CDR3 protein: CASSLTLSEQFF

D gene: -
V gene: TRBV20-1
J gene: TRBJ2-1
clone size: -
CDR3 DNA: TGCAGTGCTAGAGTTCTCCGCGGCGGGTCCTACAATGAGCAGTTCTTC
CDR3 protein: CSARVLRGGSYNEQFF

D gene: TRBD1
V gene: TRBV5-1
J gene: TRBJ1-2
clone size: few
CDR3 DNA: TGCGCCAGCAGCTTGGAGCCGACAGGGAACTATGGCTACACCTTC
CDR3 protein: CASSLEPTGNYGYTF

D gene: -
V gene: TRBV9
J gene: TRBJ1-2
clone size: once
CDR3 DNA: TGTGCCAGCAGCGTAGGTGCCCGGGTTTTGGGCTATGGCTACACCTTC
CDR3 protein: CASSVGARVLGYGYTF

D gene: TRBD2
V gene: TRBV29-1
J gene: TRBJ2-1
clone size: few
CDR3 DNA: TGCAGCGTGCGAGAAGGACTAGTCGAGGGTGAGCAGTTCTTC
CDR3 protein: CSVREGLVEGEQFF

D gene: TRBD2
V gene: TRBV12-3/TRBV12-4
J gene: TRBJ2-2
clone size: -
CDR3 DNA: TGTGCCAGCAGTCCCCGGACTAGCGGGGTGGCAGGGGAGCTGTTTTTT
CDR3 protein: CASSPRTSGVAGELFF

D gene: TRBD1
V gene: TRBV24-1
J gene: TRBJ2-1
clone size: -
CDR3 DNA: TGTGCCACCAGTGATGCCTACCGGACAGGGAATTACAATGAGCAGTTCTTC
CDR3 protein: CATSDAYRTGNYNEQFF

D gene: -
V gene: TRBV3-1
J gene: TRBJ1-1
clone size: few
CDR3 DNA: TGTGCCAGCAGCCAAGCAGGGAGTGAAGCTTTCTTT
CDR3 protein: CASSQAGSEAFF

D gene: -
V gene: TRBV12-3/TRBV12-4
J gene: TRBJ1-3
clone size: many
CDR3 DNA: TGTGCCAGCAGTTTAACCAGGGAGAGCTCTGGAAACACCATATATTTT
CDR3 protein: CASSLTRESSGNTIYF

D gene: TRBD1
V gene: TRBV4-3
J gene: TRBJ1-2
clone size: -
CDR3 DNA: TGCGCCAGCAGCCAGGAGGGACAGGGGAAAAACTATGGCTACACCTTC
CDR3 protein: CASSQEGQGKNYGYTF

D gene: -
V gene: TRBV3-1
J gene: TRBJ1-2
clone size: -
CDR3 DNA: TGTGCCAGCAGCCAGCACTATGGCTACACCTTC
CDR3 protein: CASSQHYGYTF

D gene: -
V gene: TRBV7-7
J gene: TRBJ2-7
clone size: many
CDR3 DNA: TGTGCTAGCAGCTTTAGGCCCGACAAGGGGCTACGAGGGCAGTACTTC
CDR3 protein: CASSFRPDKGLRGQYF

D gene: TRBD1
V gene: TRBV7-9
J gene: TRBJ2-3
clone size: few
CDR3 DNA: TGTGCCAGCAGCTTCTTCGACAGGGCCCTCACAGATACGCAGTATTTT
CDR3 protein: CASSFFDRALTDTQYF

D gene: -
V gene: TRBV14
J gene: TRBJ1-5
clone size: few
CDR3 DNA: TGTGCCAGCAGCCAAGAATTCCTCGGGGTGAGCAATCAGCCCCAGCATTTT
CDR3 protein: CASSQEFLGVSNQPQHF

D gene: TRBD2
V gene: TRBV20-1
J gene: TRBJ2-5
clone size: -
CDR3 DNA: TGCAGTGCTAGAACCCCCCCCGTGTCACTAGCGGTACAAGAGACCCAGTACTTC
CDR3 protein: CSARTPPVSLAVQETQYF

D gene: -
V gene: TRBV20-1
J gene: TRBJ1-5
clone size: few
CDR3 DNA: TGCAGTGCTAGAGATATGTCTCCACAGCCCCAGCATTTT
CDR3 protein: CSARDMSPQPQHF

D gene: TRBD2
V gene: TRBV20-1
J gene: TRBJ2-1
clone size: few
CDR3 DNA: TGCAGTGCGATCACTGGCGGGAGTTCCTACAATGAGCAGTTCTTC
CDR3 protein: CSAITGGSSYNEQFF

D gene: -
V gene: TRBV12-3/TRBV12-4
J gene: TRBJ2-7
clone size: -
CDR3 DNA: TGTGCCAGCAGTTTAGCGCCGGACGAGCAGTACTTC
CDR3 protein: CASSLAPDEQYF

D gene: -
V gene: TRBV6-1
J gene: TRBJ2-3
clone size: few
CDR3 DNA: TGTGCCAGCAGCGCCGGGACGTACACAGATACGCAGTATTTT
CDR3 protein: CASSAGTYTDTQYF

D gene: -
V gene: TRBV12-3/TRBV12-4
J gene: TRBJ1-5
clone size: many
CDR3 DNA: TGTGCCAGCAGTATAGGAAGGTGGCAGCCCCAGCATTTT
CDR3 protein: CASSIGRWQPQHF

D gene: -
V gene: TRBV6-2/TRBV6-3
J gene: TRBJ1-1
clone size: few
CDR3 DNA: TGTGCCAGCACCATAACAGCGAACACTGAAGCTTTCTTT
CDR3 protein: CASTITANTEAFF

D gene: -
V gene: TRBV20-1
J gene: TRBJ2-2
clone size: many
CDR3 DNA: TGCAGTGCTAGAGATGTCCAGGGAACGAACACCGGGGAGCTGTTTTTT
CDR3 protein: CSARDVQGTNTGELFF

D gene: -
V gene: TRBV11-1
J gene: TRBJ1-2
clone size: few
CDR3 DNA: TGTGCCAGCAGCCCCTTTTATGAGACCTACAACTCCGCCTATGGCTACACCTTC
CDR3 protein: CASSPFYETYNSAYGYTF

D gene: -
V gene: TRBV20-1
J gene: TRBJ2-1
clone size: -
CDR3 DNA: TGCAGTGCTAGCCCCGGCCGCAGGAGCTCCTACAATGAGCAGTTCTTC
CDR3 protein: CSASPGRRSSYNEQFF

D gene: -
V gene: TRBV24-1
J gene: TRBJ1-1
clone size: -
CDR3 DNA: TGTGCCACCAGGGACAGCCAGAACACTGAAGCTTTCTTT
CDR3 protein: CATRDSQNTEAFF

D gene: -
V gene: TRBV7-3
J gene: TRBJ1-1
clone size: many
CDR3 DNA: TGTGCCAGCAGCTTAAAAGGTGGGAGCACTGAAGCTTTCTTT
CDR3 protein: CASSLKGGSTEAFF